This T cell receptor beta chain emerged from a study of blood T cells in healthy people across ages. A second PCR, run for roughly 7 to 11 cycles, used a sample-barcoded 5' primer plus a J-beta primer mix. Every sample gave at least 3 million paired-end reads containing CDR3. TCRdb fed the 5' RACE reads into MiXCR, producing one record per CDR3 protein. The sample has around 1,700,000 distinct CDR3 sequences, 28% seen once. This clonotype has a handful of counts. CDR1 is DFQATT and CDR2 is SNEGSKA in the germline V gene (reference sequence). Trimming removed 3 bases from V and 1 base from J, with 15 bases in between. The CDR3 consists of 15 residues.

The rearrangement uses TRBV20-1 and TRBJ1-2, with unresolved D. Sequencing input: blood. This receptor was taken from a woman under 40 in good health. The CDR3 DNA is TGCAGTGCTAGGGATACGACCCCGGGTAACTATGGCTACACCTTC. Protein sequence: CSARDTTPGNYGYTF.